This entry lists 13 T cell receptor beta chains sequenced from one sample in a study of shared clonotypes between healthy human individuals (TCRdb year 2020). The protocol used for the library was the immunoSEQ multiplex PCR assay. TCRdb stores this immuneACCESS table with in-frame sequences only. Part of the clones is absent; in the studies checked, under half of the shortfall reflects unresolved V genes, and no reason is known for the rest. The table for this sample lists roughly 2,500,000 clones; approximately 94% of them were counted only once. 0.36% of the sample is held by the ten biggest clonotypes. The sample consisted of naive CD4+ T cells from PBMCs. Sample cell subset or site, as interpreted from the label and publication: CD45RA+ positively selected. These receptors came from a man between 18 and 35 years old in good health. Some clones in this sample may be carry-over from other donors' samples.

The chain employs TRBV29-1 and TRBJ1-1, with a weak D call TRBD1 (6 bases). The CDR3 extends over 13 amino acids. Trimming cost V 2 bases and J 7 bases, with 14 bases left between them. Germline V gene lookup returns CDR1 SQVTM and CDR2 ANQGSEA. The CDR3 DNA is TGCAGCGTTGAACAGGTTGCAGGGGTTGAAGCTTTCTTT. Translation: CSVEQVAGVEAFF.

This sequence joins TRBV30 and TRBJ2-7; TRBD2 aligns across 13 bases. This CDR3 contains 14 residues. CDR1 is GTSNPN, CDR2 SVGIG, per germline (reference sequence). Trimming took 5 bases from V and 2 from J; bases not matched to a gene: 3. The CDR3 DNA reads TGTGCCTGGGGGACTAGCGGGACTACCTACGAGCAGTACTTC. Protein product: CAWGTSGTTYEQYF.

This sequence joins TRBV2 and TRBJ1-3; D is uncertain. The CDR3 contains 15 residues. CDR1 and CDR2 (germline): SNHLY, FYNNEI. Trimming stripped 2 bases from V and 2 bases from J, with 10 bases between. The CDR3 is CASSESRGTGNTIYF. As DNA, the CDR3 is TGTGCCAGCAGTGAATCTCGAGGGACTGGAAACACCATATATTTT.

V usage is TRBV5-4 and J usage is TRBJ1-2, with D possibly being TRBD1 (5 bases). The CDR3 runs to 14 residues. With 4 bases removed from V and 12 bases from J, the gap between germline ends came to 22 bases. Looked up from germline, CDR1 is SGHNT and CDR2 is YYREEE (reference sequence). CDR3 region: CASSNRDGDYFHTF. DNA for the CDR3: TGTGCCAGCAGCAACCGGGACGGAGATTATTTCCACACCTTC.

The rearrangement uses TRBV11-2 and TRBJ2-2; D gene unclear. The germline V and J ends were trimmed by 5 bases and 4 bases, with 11 bases remaining between them. The CDR3 has 14 residues. CDR1 is SGHAT, CDR2 FQNNGV, per germline. CDR3 nucleotides: TGTGCCAGCAGCGCAACCTTGGGCACCGGGGAGCTGTTTTTT. This encodes CASSATLGTGELFF.

The rearrangement links TRBV7-2 to TRBJ1-3; D perhaps matches TRBD1 (5 bases). CDR1 is SGHTA, CDR2 FQGNSA, per germline. V was shortened by 3 bases and J by 9 bases, with 12 bases between the two germline ends. The CDR3 runs to 13 residues. DNA of the CDR3: TGTGCCAGCAGCTTCCAAATGGGGGGCACCATATATTTT. This gives the protein CASSFQMGGTIYF.

This sequence joins TRBV7-9 and TRBJ1-1; weak D call: TRBD1 (5 bases). The V end was cut by 1 base, the J end by 5 bases, with 11 bases between. CDR3 length: 14 amino acids. Germline V gene data show CDR1 as SEHNR and CDR2 as FQNEAQ (reference sequence). The CDR3, as DNA: TGTGCCAGCAGCTTAGGTCCCGGGGGTACTGAAGCTTTCTTT. It translates to CASSLGPGGTEAFF.

This rearrangement joins TRBV5-1 to TRBJ2-5; TRBD2 matches 10 bases. Germline-derived CDR1 and CDR2 are SGHRS and YFSETQ. With 7 bases clipped from V and 4 bases from J, the junction kept 7 bases outside the gene matches. The CDR3 totals 14 residues. CDR3 region: CASGRRLAGETQYF. The CDR3 coding sequence is TGCGCCAGCGGGCGACGACTAGCGGGAGAGACCCAGTACTTC. The full variable domain, rest sourced from reference TRBV5-1 and TRBJ2-5, is KAGVTQTPRYLIKTRGQQVTLSCSPISGHRSVSWYQQTPGQGLQFLFEYFSETQRNKGNFPGRFSGRQFSNSRSEMNVSTLELGDSALYLCASGRRLAGETQYFGPGTRLLVL.

This clone was counted only a few times. This sequence joins TRBV5-1 and TRBJ2-1; D is perhaps TRBD1 (6 bases). V was pared by 3 bases and J by 1 base, with 8 bases between. CDR1 is SGHRS and CDR2 is YFSETQ in the germline V gene. The CDR3 is made up of 14 amino acids. CDR3 sequence: CASSSQGSYNEQFF. The CDR3 nucleotides are TGCGCCAGCAGCTCACAGGGTTCCTACAATGAGCAGTTCTTC.

V is TRBV5-1 and J is TRBJ2-7, with TRBD2 as a possible D gene (6 bases). Per the germline V gene, CDR1 is SGHRS and CDR2 is YFSETQ. V was pared by 1 base and J by 0 bases, with 14 bases between. The CDR3 runs 16 residues. The CDR3: CASSLLASASSYEQYF. The CDR3 region has the DNA TGCGCCAGCAGCTTGTTGGCTAGCGCGAGCTCCTACGAGCAGTACTTC. Variable domain in full (rest from reference TRBV5-1 and TRBJ2-7): KAGVTQTPRYLIKTRGQQVTLSCSPISGHRSVSWYQQTPGQGLQFLFEYFSETQRNKGNFPGRFSGRQFSNSRSEMNVSTLELGDSALYLCASSLLASASSYEQYFGPGTRLTVT.

This sequence joins TRBV27 and TRBJ2-3; D gene unclear. The germline V and J ends were trimmed by 2 bases and 7 bases, with 13 bases remaining between them. Looked up from germline, CDR1 is MNHEY and CDR2 is SMNVEV (reference sequence). This CDR3 comprises 14 residues. CDR3 protein: CASSLGNVANTQYF. CDR3 coding DNA: TGTGCCAGCAGTTTAGGGAACGTTGCAAATACGCAGTATTTT.

Comment on this clone: One end of the junction varies from germline; a read error may be responsible. The chain employs TRBV7-2 and TRBJ2-3, with 9 bases lining up with TRBD2. CDR1 is SGHTA and CDR2 is FQGNSA in the germline V gene. CDR3 size: 14 residues. CDR3 DNA: TGTGCCGGCAGACTGTCGCGGGAGGGCCCTGCGCAGTATTTT. This gives the protein CAGRLSREGPAQYF.

In this sample, this clone turned up a few times. This sequence joins TRBV7-3 and TRBJ1-2; 7 bases agree with TRBD1. This CDR3 has 13 amino acids. Trimming removed 6 bases from V and 6 bases from J; junction bases left unmatched: 7. Germline CDR1 SGHTA, CDR2 FQGTGA. CDR3 residues: CASRSGTANGYTF. As DNA, the CDR3 is TGTGCCAGCAGGTCCGGGACAGCGAATGGCTACACCTTC.